Shown below are 21 T cell receptor beta chains from a single sample sequenced in a study of Ad26.COV2.S vaccination and SARS-CoV-2 variants. Treatment denoted: about 20 received Ad26.COV2.S at low or high dose, single or two shots; five or six received placebo; per-sample allocation not given. Repertoires come from day 63 after the first vaccine or placebo injection. Data came from immunoSEQ multiplex PCR; TCRdb stores just in-frame clones and leaves some out. This sample has hundreds of thousands of clones; 80% to 90% occur once, and the top ten carry approximately 1.5%. Sequencing was performed on peripheral blood, taken in a trial of Ad26.COV2.S vaccine versus placebo. The origin of the receptors is a person between 18 and 60 years old who received the Ad26.COV2.S COVID-19 vaccine or a placebo.

The V and J genes are TRBV6-2 or TRBV6-3 and TRBJ2-7; TRBD1 or TRBD2 may be the D gene (5 bases each). Germline assignment: CDR1 MNHEY and CDR2 SVGEGT. The ends were cut back, 5 bases at V and 6 bases at J, with 23 bases in the middle. The CDR3 contains 16 residues. The CDR3 protein is CASSIHPSLGTLEQYF. DNA for the CDR3: TGTGCCAGCAGTATACACCCTAGCCTCGGGACGCTCGAGCAGTACTTC.

This clone has just one count. The chain has TRBV7-9 and TRBJ1-4; TRBD1 matches 9 bases. J gave up 8 bases and V 5 bases, and 6 bases lay outside the gene matches. CDR1 is SEHNR, CDR2 FQNEAQ, per germline (reference sequence). CDR3 length equals 14 residues. The CDR3 sequence is CASSLGQGKEKLFF. CDR3 coding DNA: TGTGCCAGCAGCCTGGGACAGGGAAAGGAAAAACTGTTTTTT. The full variable domain, with the rest looked up from reference TRBV7-9 and TRBJ1-4, is DTGVSQNPRHKITKRGQNVTFRCDPISEHNRLYWYRQTLGQGPEFLTYFQNEAQLEKSRLLSDRFSAERPKGSFSTLEIQRTEQGDSAMYLCASSLGQGKEKLFFGSGTQLSVL.

The genes are TRBV12-3 or TRBV12-4 and TRBJ1-2; 7 bases are a match to TRBD1. CDR3 length equals 13 residues. The ends lost 6 bases at V and 7 bases at J; junction bases unmatched: 8. The CDR3 spells CASSRQGILGYTF. CDR3 sequence (DNA): TGTGCCAGCAGCCGACAGGGAATACTTGGCTACACCTTC.

The chain joins TRBV18 to TRBJ1-2; TRBD1 matches at 9 bases. Germline trimming cut 3 bases from V and 5 bases from J; bases unmatched to any gene: 7. Germline V CDR1 and CDR2: KGHSH, LQKENI. The CDR3 loop spans 15 amino acids. This CDR3 reads CASSPDDRGIYGYTF. Here the CDR3 DNA reads TGTGCCAGCTCACCGGACGACAGGGGGATTTATGGCTACACCTTC.

The chain uses TRBV24-1 and TRBJ2-1; 9 positions match TRBD2. Trimming removed 3 bases from V and 2 bases from J; junction bases left unmatched: 7. Germline V gene lookup returns CDR1 KGHDR and CDR2 SFDVKD. This CDR3 has 17 residues. This CDR3 reads CATSDPPSGAPYNEQFF. The CDR3 DNA reads as TGTGCCACCAGTGATCCACCTAGCGGGGCCCCCTACAATGAGCAGTTCTTC.

The J gene is TRBJ1-5, the V gene TRBV5-1; 7 positions agree with TRBD1. The CDR3 consists of 14 residues. The germline V gene encodes CDR1 SGHRS and CDR2 YFSETQ. Trimming removed 4 bases from V and 4 bases from J; junction bases left unmatched: 5. The DNA of the CDR3 is TGCGCCAGCAGCCCCGGACAGGAAAATCAGCCCCAGCATTTT. Its translation is CASSPGQENQPQHF.

The J gene is TRBJ2-3, the V gene TRBV5-4; D gene unclear. V lost 4 bases and J 2 bases, leaving 14 bases between the germline ends. The CDR3 is 15 residues long. CDR1 is SGHNT and CDR2 is YYREEE in the germline V gene (reference sequence). CDR3 residues: CASSPTLPLTDTQYF. CDR3 DNA sequence: TGTGCCAGCAGCCCGACTCTGCCTCTCACAGATACGCAGTATTTT.

The rearrangement links TRBV5-1 to TRBJ1-1, with TRBD1 matching over 7 bases. The CDR3 is made up of 15 amino acids. The ends lost 1 base at V and 1 base at J; junction bases unmatched: 4. From germline, CDR1 is SGHRS and CDR2 YFSETQ. CDR3 loop: CASSLTGEANTEAFF. The CDR3 coding sequence is TGCGCCAGCAGCTTGACAGGGGAGGCGAACACTGAAGCTTTCTTT.

The table lists this clone with a few counts. This rearrangement joins TRBV11-2 to TRBJ1-5, with unresolved D. Germline CDR1 is SGHAT and CDR2 is FQNNGV. CDR3 length equals 14 residues. Trimming removed 1 base from V and 1 base from J, with 5 bases in between. Here the CDR3 DNA reads TGTGCCAGCAGCTTAGGGCTCAGCAATCAGCCCCAGCATTTT. Protein product: CASSLGLSNQPQHF.

This clone is a singleton in its sample. The chain is built from TRBV19 and TRBJ2-2; D is unresolved. CDR3 length: 15 residues. V gave up 6 bases and J gave up 0 bases, with 11 bases separating them. CDR1 LNHDA and CDR2 SQIVND come from the germline V gene (reference sequence). The CDR3 reads CASSWLSANTGELFF. The CDR3, as DNA: TGTGCCAGTAGCTGGCTCTCCGCGAACACCGGGGAGCTGTTTTTT. The entire variable domain, with the rest obtained from reference TRBV19 and TRBJ2-2, is as follows: DGGITQSPKYLFRKEGQNVTLSCEQNLNHDAMYWYRQDPGQGLRLIYYSQIVNDFQKGDIAEGYSVSREKKESFPLTVTSAQKNPTAFYLCASSWLSANTGELFFGEGSRLTVL.

This clone was recorded once. The chain joins TRBV10-3 to TRBJ2-1, with a possible D match to TRBD2 (5 bases). Germline V lookup: CDR1 ENHRY, CDR2 SYGVKD. Trimming pared 2 bases from V and 8 bases from J, leaving 19 bases between. This CDR3 has 16 amino acids. The CDR3 sequence is CAISEGLGGQGYEQFF. CDR3 coding DNA: TGTGCCATCAGTGAGGGCCTGGGCGGGCAAGGATATGAGCAGTTCTTC.

V gene TRBV6-5 combines with J gene TRBJ2-7; tentatively, D is TRBD1 or TRBD2 (7 bases each). Trimming removed 2 bases from V and 3 bases from J, with 17 bases in between. This CDR3 has 16 amino acids. Germline V gene sequence: CDR1 MNHEY, CDR2 SVGAGI. This CDR3 reads CASSYIRGGRVYEQYF. In nucleotides, the CDR3 is TGTGCCAGCAGTTACATCAGGGGGGGTAGGGTCTACGAGCAGTACTTC.

The chain has TRBV18 and TRBJ1-5, with 7 bases identical to TRBD1. The CDR3 length is 15 residues. Germline CDR1 reads KGHSH; CDR2 reads LQKENI. The ends lost 4 bases at V and 4 bases at J; junction bases unmatched: 7. The CDR3 reads CASSLGTATNQPQHF. DNA for the CDR3: TGTGCCAGCTCACTGGGGACAGCCACAAATCAGCCCCAGCATTTT. The full variable domain, its missing parts supplied by reference TRBV18 and TRBJ1-5, is NAGVMQNPRHLVRRRGQEARLRCSPMKGHSHVYWYRQLPEEGLKFMVYLQKENIIDESGMPKERFSAEFPKEGPSILRIQQVVRGDSAAYFCASSLGTATNQPQHFGDGTRLSIL.

The chain carries TRBV27 and TRBJ2-7, with TRBD1 matching 8 bases. With V trimmed by 6 bases and J by 0 bases, 7 bases remained unmatched. The germline gives CDR1 MNHEY, CDR2 SMNVEV (reference sequence). The CDR3 length is 15 residues. CDR3 amino acids: CASSDRGGTSYEQYF. CDR3 sequence (DNA): TGTGCCAGCAGCGACAGGGGAGGAACCTCCTACGAGCAGTACTTC.

This chain links TRBV19 with TRBJ2-5, with TRBD1 identical over 8 bases. The V gene end was trimmed by 6 bases and the J gene end by 4 bases; junction bases not matched to a gene: 4. Germline V CDR1 and CDR2: LNHDA, SQIVND (reference sequence). The CDR3 loop spans 13 amino acids. CDR3 amino acids: CASSRGRRETQYF. The CDR3 DNA sequence: TGTGCCAGTAGCAGGGGGCGCCGAGAGACCCAGTACTTC.

The CDR3, as DNA: TGTGCCAGCAGCTTAGGGAGAGGGATCAATGAGCAGTTCTTC. Translated, it gives CASSLGRGINEQFF. The chain combines TRBV13 with TRBJ2-1; the D gene is possibly TRBD2 (5 bases). V dropped 0 bases and J dropped 6 bases, with 9 bases sitting between them. CDR3 length: 14 residues. Germline V gene lookup returns CDR1 PRHDT and CDR2 FYEKMQ (reference sequence).

The V and J genes are TRBV7-9 and TRBJ2-2; perhaps D is TRBD1 or TRBD2 (5 bases each). Looked up from germline, CDR1 is SEHNR and CDR2 is FQNEAQ (reference sequence). The CDR3 extends over 13 amino acids. V dropped 3 bases and J dropped 5 bases, with 7 bases sitting between them. The CDR3 DNA is TGTGCCAGCAGCTTTGGGGGAACCGGGGAGCTGTTTTTT. This gives the protein CASSFGGTGELFF. Full variable domain (outside the CDR3, taken from reference TRBV7-9 and TRBJ2-2): DTGVSQNPRHKITKRGQNVTFRCDPISEHNRLYWYRQTLGQGPEFLTYFQNEAQLEKSRLLSDRFSAERPKGSFSTLEIQRTEQGDSAMYLCASSFGGTGELFFGEGSRLTVL.

J is TRBJ2-1 and V is TRBV7-8; D gene ambiguous. CDR1 and CDR2 from the germline V gene are SGHVS and FQNEAQ. The CDR3 has 14 amino acids. V shed 1 base and J shed 8 bases, with 12 bases lying between them. The CDR3 here is CASSLDVWMDEQFF. As DNA, the CDR3 is TGTGCCAGCAGCTTAGATGTTTGGATGGATGAGCAGTTCTTC.

DNA for the CDR3: TGTGCCAGCAGCGCCCTGATAAGATACAGTTCCTATGGCTACACCTTC. Translated: CASSALIRYSSYGYTF. V is TRBV5-6 and J is TRBJ1-2, with D uncertain. Germline CDR1 reads SGHDT; CDR2 reads YYEEEE. Trimming stripped 4 bases from V and 4 bases from J, with 20 bases between. This CDR3 is 16 amino acids long.

V gene TRBV5-6 combines with J gene TRBJ2-2; TRBD1 might be the D (5 bases). Per germline, CDR1 SGHDT and CDR2 YYEEEE. Trimming pared 0 bases from V and 6 bases from J, leaving 9 bases between. CDR3 length: 14 residues. CDR3 bases: TGTGCCAGCAGCTTGGTCGGCAGGGCCGGGGAGCTGTTTTTT. Its protein is CASSLVGRAGELFF. The full variable domain, in which reference TRBV5-6 and TRBJ2-2 provide the parts outside the CDR3, is DAGVTQSPTHLIKTRGQQVTLRCSPKSGHDTVSWYQQALGQGPQFIFQYYEEEERQRGNFPDRFSGHQFPNYSSELNVNALLLGDSALYLCASSLVGRAGELFFGEGSRLTVL.

The V gene is TRBV6-5, the J gene TRBJ1-1; 8 nucleotides match TRBD1. This CDR3 spans 14 amino acids. Germline trimming cut 6 bases from V and 11 bases from J; bases unmatched to any gene: 14. Germline V gives CDR1 MNHEY, CDR2 SVGAGI. CDR3 nucleotides: TGTGCCAGCAGACCCCCGGGACAGGTCGGTTTGGCTTTCTTT. It yields the protein CASRPPGQVGLAFF.